This entry lists 6 T cell receptor beta chains sequenced from one sample in a study of blood T cells in healthy people across ages. For the second PCR, which ran for about 7 to 11 cycles, a sample-barcoded 5' primer and a J-beta primer mix were used. From the 5' RACE reads, TCRdb called clonotypes with MiXCR, one entry per CDR3 protein. The sample holds around 650,000 distinct CDR3 sequences, about 30% seen once. The material sequenced was blood. These receptors originate from a woman of 80 years or more in good health.

This clonotype was seen a few times. A read error is possible here, since a much larger clone lies one base away. The rearrangement joins TRBV6-5 to TRBJ2-7, with D possibly TRBD2 on 5 matching bases. Trimming stripped 8 bases from V and 1 base from J, with 21 bases between. The CDR3 has 16 amino acids. In germline, CDR1 is MNHEY, CDR2 SVGAGI. The CDR3 is CASGSPSGTGSYEQYF. CDR3 DNA: TGTGCCAGCGGTTCCCCGAGTGGAACGGGATCCTACGAGCAGTACTTC.

This clonotype was counted ten times or more. This chain joins TRBV20-1 and TRBJ1-2; 8 positions agree with TRBD1. Germline V gene sequence: CDR1 DFQATT, CDR2 SNEGSKA (reference sequence). V shed 6 bases, J shed 2 bases, and the junction held 2 bases outside the gene matches. The CDR3 extends over 12 amino acids. The CDR3 DNA is TGCAGTGCAAGGACAGGGAACTATGGCTACACCTTC. Translation: CSARTGNYGYTF.

In its sample, this clonotype was seen many times. The V and J genes are TRBV10-3 and TRBJ2-3; the D is unclear. V lost 4 bases to trimming and J lost 6 bases, with 5 bases between them. The CDR3 extends over 11 amino acids. The germline V gene encodes CDR1 ENHRY and CDR2 SYGVKD. The CDR3 sequence: CAISVGDTQYF. The CDR3 nucleotides read TGTGCCATCAGTGTTGGTGATACGCAGTATTTT.

Ten or more counts support this clonotype. The chain links TRBV28 to TRBJ2-1, with D perhaps matching TRBD1 (5 bases). This CDR3 spans 12 amino acids. Germline V gives CDR1 MDHEN, CDR2 SYDVKM. Trimming stripped 6 bases from V and 6 bases from J, with 9 bases between. In DNA form, the CDR3 reads TGTGCCAGCAGCTCAGGGTTCAATGAGCAGTTCTTC. This encodes CASSSGFNEQFF.

The chain uses TRBV6-2 or TRBV6-3 and TRBJ1-2, with 11 bases fitting TRBD1. The CDR3 totals 16 residues. Germline V CDR1 and CDR2: MNHEY, SVGEGT. V was pared by 6 bases and J by 7 bases, with 13 bases of the junction left unmatched. The CDR3 region has the DNA TGTGCCAGCAGATCCGGGACAGGGGGAGGTCAGAGTGGCTACACCTTC. Translated: CASRSGTGGGQSGYTF.

Points on this clonotype: Being one base from a much bigger clone, this may be a read error. V is TRBV5-1 and J is TRBJ1-1; possible D gene TRBD1, 5 bases. CDR1 SGHRS and CDR2 YFSETQ come from the germline V gene. There are 14 residues in the CDR3. Trimming removed 3 bases from V and 4 bases from J, with 13 bases in between. CDR3 protein: CASSSNTGGTEAFF. The DNA of the CDR3 is TGCGCCAGCAGCTCGAATACTGGGGGCACTGAAGCTTTCTTT.